The 15 T cell receptor beta chains in this list originate from one sample, sequenced in a study of cytomegalovirus exposure and HLA in healthy donors. It was with 60 Vbeta and 13 Jbeta primers that the PCR ran. Only in-frame clones appear in the TCRdb table, and some are missing; sequencing was by immunoSEQ multiplex PCR. The repertoire consists of some 100,000 clones, with 65% to 85% occurring once and the leading ten covering 14%. The sample was PBMCs. The source of these receptors is a woman in her seventies in good health and CMV-seropositive.

This clone has more than one count but fewer than ten. The genes are TRBV13 and TRBJ2-2, with TRBD2 as a possible D gene (6 bases). CDR1 and CDR2 from the germline V gene are PRHDT and FYEKMQ (reference sequence). V lost 2 bases, J lost 0 bases, and 10 bases lay in between. The CDR3 spans 16 residues. In DNA, the CDR3 is TGTGCCAGCAGCTTATCGGGAGTATCGAACACCGGGGAGCTGTTTTTT. It encodes CASSLSGVSNTGELFF.

The V and J genes are TRBV19 and TRBJ2-7, with TRBD2 matching 8 bases. J lost 5 bases, V lost 3 bases, and 9 bases had no gene match. This CDR3 contains 15 residues. Looked up from germline, CDR1 is LNHDA and CDR2 is SQIVND (reference sequence). The CDR3 loop is CASSIYGGRFNEQYF. The CDR3 DNA sequence: TGTGCCAGTAGTATTTATGGCGGGAGGTTCAACGAGCAGTACTTC.

The chain carries TRBV7-2 and TRBJ2-1; D possibly corresponds to TRBD1 (5 bases). V was cut by 0 bases and J by 9 bases, with 15 bases left in between. CDR3 length equals 15 residues. Per the germline V gene, CDR1 is SGHTA and CDR2 is FQGNSA. CDR3 coding DNA: TGTGCCAGCAGCTTAGCCCCGCCCCCTCAGGGTGAGCAGTTCTTC. Protein product: CASSLAPPPQGEQFF.

The rearrangement joins TRBV10-3 to TRBJ2-1, with 8 positions matching TRBD2. CDR1 is ENHRY and CDR2 is SYGVKD in the germline V gene. CDR3 length equals 15 residues. V trimming: 0 bases; J trimming: 5 bases; junction bases outside the gene matches: 3. CDR3 in amino acids: CAISESLAENNEQFF. As DNA, the CDR3 is TGTGCCATCAGTGAGTCACTAGCGGAAAACAATGAGCAGTTCTTC.

The V gene is TRBV11-2, the J gene TRBJ2-7; 11 nucleotides align to TRBD2. The CDR3 has 16 residues. Germline CDR1 reads SGHAT; CDR2 reads FQNNGV. V dropped 5 bases and J dropped 3; count of bases not matched to a gene: 9. CDR3 region: CASSGGVLAGVYEQYF. DNA for the CDR3: TGTGCCAGCAGCGGAGGGGTACTAGCGGGAGTCTACGAGCAGTACTTC.

Details on this clone: At the DNA level, this CDR3 is encoded by other sequences in the same sample as well. This chain joins TRBV2 and TRBJ1-5; D might be TRBD1 (5 bases). Germline lookup yields CDR1 SNHLY and CDR2 FYNNEI. Between the trimmed V and J ends, which lost 0 bases and 2 bases, there was a span of 5 bases. This CDR3 has 14 amino acids. CDR3 sequence: CASSEAGGNQPQHF. For the CDR3, the DNA is TGTGCCAGCAGTGAAGCAGGGGGCAATCAGCCCCAGCATTTT.

The chain recombines TRBV7-9 with TRBJ1-1; D perhaps matches TRBD1 (5 bases). Between the trimmed V and J ends, which lost 4 bases and 1 base, there was a span of 16 bases. Germline values: CDR1 SEHNR, CDR2 FQNEAQ (reference sequence). The CDR3 contains 16 residues. For the CDR3, the DNA is TGTGCCAGCAGCTCGTTACCGGGACTGGCGAACACTGAAGCTTTCTTT. Amino acid sequence: CASSSLPGLANTEAFF.

The chain links TRBV28 to TRBJ2-1, with 10 bases lining up with TRBD2. Losses at the gene ends were 6 bases for V and 4 bases for J; bases not matched to a gene: 6. Germline-derived CDR1 and CDR2 are MDHEN and SYDVKM. The CDR3 runs 15 residues. The CDR3 reads CASRQRTSGYNEQFF. DNA of the CDR3: TGTGCCAGCAGACAACGGACTAGCGGTTACAATGAGCAGTTCTTC.

This sequence joins TRBV5-1 and TRBJ2-1, with TRBD2 as a possible D gene (6 bases). This CDR3 region has 16 residues. Germline lookup yields CDR1 SGHRS and CDR2 YFSETQ. Trimming took 7 bases from V and 2 from J, leaving 19 bases between them. CDR3: CASSHNRDLTYNEQFF. The CDR3 region has the DNA TGCGCCAGCTCCCACAACCGGGACTTAACCTACAATGAGCAGTTCTTC.

The chain recombines TRBV18 with TRBJ2-3; 8 bases match TRBD2. CDR3 size: 15 residues. V lost 4 bases and J lost 6; bases outside the gene matches: 9. Germline V gene data show CDR1 as KGHSH and CDR2 as LQKENI. CDR3 residues: CASSLQRGYLDTQYF. CDR3 bases: TGTGCCAGCTCACTACAGCGGGGGTACTTGGATACGCAGTATTTT. Supplemented by reference TRBV18 and TRBJ2-3, the full variable domain reads NAGVMQNPRHLVRRRGQEARLRCSPMKGHSHVYWYRQLPEEGLKFMVYLQKENIIDESGMPKERFSAEFPKEGPSILRIQQVVRGDSAAYFCASSLQRGYLDTQYFGPGTRLTVL.

About this clone itself: Other DNA sequences in the sample encode the same CDR3. The V and J genes are TRBV2 and TRBJ1-4, with D possibly being TRBD1 (6 bases). This CDR3 comprises 15 residues. Germline CDR1 and CDR2: SNHLY and FYNNEI. With 2 bases removed from V and 3 bases from J, the gap between germline ends came to 10 bases. DNA for the CDR3: TGTGCCAGCAGTGAACAGGGGACCTCTAATGAAAAACTGTTTTTT. Residues: CASSEQGTSNEKLFF.

The V gene is TRBV7-2, the J gene TRBJ2-2, with D maybe TRBD1 (7 bases). CDR3 length: 14 amino acids. V shed 7 bases and J shed 3 bases, with 12 bases lying between them. Germline CDR1 reads SGHTA; CDR2 reads FQGNSA. CDR3 region: CASKEGQYTGELFF. For the CDR3, the DNA is TGTGCCAGCAAGGAGGGACAGTACACCGGGGAGCTGTTTTTT.

Of note for this clone: The CDR3 ends on some other residue instead of the conserved phenylalanine or tryptophan, so this is likely a read error. Because the CDR3's place on the DNA is in doubt, the DNA is left out and the CDR3 is given as listed by TCRdb. The V call is TRBV18, the J call TRBJ2-7; the D segment call TRBD1 is taken from the table without a DNA check. The CDR3 comprises 14 residues, both ends counted. The germline V gene has CDR1 KGHSH and CDR2 LQKENI. Here the CDR3 reads CASSPGTGGVLPSL.

V usage is TRBV28 and J usage is TRBJ2-1; D is perhaps TRBD2 (6 bases). Germline CDR1 reads MDHEN; CDR2 reads SYDVKM. The CDR3 is 16 amino acids. Trimming removed 0 bases from V and 9 bases from J, with 18 bases in between. The CDR3 DNA reads TGTGCCAGCAGTTTATGGGTCGGGAGATCTTTTAGTGAGCAGTTCTTC. Amino acid sequence: CASSLWVGRSFSEQFF.

The rearrangement uses TRBV7-3 and TRBJ1-1, with D maybe TRBD1 (6 bases). V was trimmed by 6 bases and J by 1 base, leaving 12 bases between them. The CDR3 spans 14 residues. Germline loops: CDR1 SGHTA, CDR2 FQGTGA. CDR3 DNA: TGTGCCAGCAGGAGGGGGGGCCAGAACACTGAAGCTTTCTTT. Translating it yields CASRRGGQNTEAFF. Full variable domain (outside the CDR3, taken from reference TRBV7-3 and TRBJ1-1): GAGVSQTPSNKVTEKGKYVELRCDPISGHTALYWYRQSLGQGPEFLIYFQGTGAADDSGLPNDRFFAVRPEGSVSTLKIQRTERGDSAVYLCASRRGGQNTEAFFGQGTRLTVV.